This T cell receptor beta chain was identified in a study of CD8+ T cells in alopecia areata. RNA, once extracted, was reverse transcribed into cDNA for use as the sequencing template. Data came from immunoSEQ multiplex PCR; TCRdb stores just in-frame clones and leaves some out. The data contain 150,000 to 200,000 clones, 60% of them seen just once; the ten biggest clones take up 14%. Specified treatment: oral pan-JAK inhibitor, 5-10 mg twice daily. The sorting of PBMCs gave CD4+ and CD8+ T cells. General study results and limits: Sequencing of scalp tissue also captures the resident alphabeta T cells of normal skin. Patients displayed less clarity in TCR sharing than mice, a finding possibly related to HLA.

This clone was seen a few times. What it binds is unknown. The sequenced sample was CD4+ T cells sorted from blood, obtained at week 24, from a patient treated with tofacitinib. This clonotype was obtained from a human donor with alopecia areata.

The CDR3, as DNA: TGTGCCAGCTCAGACAACATGAACACTGAAGCTTTCTTT. Encoded protein: CASSDNMNTEAFF. The J gene is TRBJ1-1, the V gene TRBV18; D ambiguous. The CDR3 loop spans 13 amino acids. Germline CDR1 reads KGHSH; CDR2 reads LQKENI. Trimming left V 5 bases short and J 0 bases short, with 7 bases between.